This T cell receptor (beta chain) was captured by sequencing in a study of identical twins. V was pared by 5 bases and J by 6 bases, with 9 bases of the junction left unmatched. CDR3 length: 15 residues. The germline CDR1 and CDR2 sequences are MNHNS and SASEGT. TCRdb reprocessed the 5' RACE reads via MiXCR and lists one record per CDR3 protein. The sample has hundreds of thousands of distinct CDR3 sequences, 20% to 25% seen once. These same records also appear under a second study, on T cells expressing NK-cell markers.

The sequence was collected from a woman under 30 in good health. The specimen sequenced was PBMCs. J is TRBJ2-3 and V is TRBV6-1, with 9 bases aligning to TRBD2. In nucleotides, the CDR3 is TGTGCCAGCAGTCTAGCGGGACCCCCCACGGATACGCAGTATTTT. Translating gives CASSLAGPPTDTQYF.